Listed here is a single T cell receptor (beta chain). Its antigen is still unknown. The record originates from a study of tumor-infiltrating lymphocytes in primary liver carcinoma. On the study more broadly: Samples yielded about 3.65 to 7.13 million productive TCRbeta reads, similar across tissue types.

TCR beta cDNA was reverse-transcribed from roughly 0.45 ug of total RNA. The reaction used a constant-region primer and ProtoScript II reverse transcriptase. Three nested multiplex PCR rounds, a slightly modified ARM-PCR, produced the libraries for TCR beta. The study ran its first two PCR rounds for approximately 11 cycles each, using TRBV1-TRBV30 forward primers and a C-beta reverse primer. TCRdb processed the multiplex PCR reads anew with MiXCR; each CDR3 protein has one entry. The table shows tens of thousands of distinct CDR3 sequences, with less than 75% occurring only once. This CDR3 spans 15 amino acids. The V gene lost 5 bases and the J gene lost 4 bases, with 18 bases spanning the gap. CDR1 is PRHDT, CDR2 FYEKMQ, per germline (reference sequence). Study outcomes and limitations: Among top clones, only about 8-25% appeared in all five tumor regions. Tumor region pairs showed greater overlap than either tumor-adjacent or tumor-blood pairs did.

Joint extraction of RNA and DNA used about 17-31 mg of bulk tissue that was unsorted. The patients carried chronic HBV infection and had received no treatment. The V gene is TRBV13, the J gene TRBJ2-7; D ambiguous. This TCR was recovered from a woman in her twenties or thirties with primary liver carcinoma and hepatitis B virus infection. Material: liver tumor tissue from sampling region 3. This sample's subset: tumor region T3, left-lateral pole. For the CDR3, the DNA is TGTGCCAGCAGCGCCAATAACAGAGCTAGTTACGAGCAGTACTTC. This sequence encodes CASSANNRASYEQYF.